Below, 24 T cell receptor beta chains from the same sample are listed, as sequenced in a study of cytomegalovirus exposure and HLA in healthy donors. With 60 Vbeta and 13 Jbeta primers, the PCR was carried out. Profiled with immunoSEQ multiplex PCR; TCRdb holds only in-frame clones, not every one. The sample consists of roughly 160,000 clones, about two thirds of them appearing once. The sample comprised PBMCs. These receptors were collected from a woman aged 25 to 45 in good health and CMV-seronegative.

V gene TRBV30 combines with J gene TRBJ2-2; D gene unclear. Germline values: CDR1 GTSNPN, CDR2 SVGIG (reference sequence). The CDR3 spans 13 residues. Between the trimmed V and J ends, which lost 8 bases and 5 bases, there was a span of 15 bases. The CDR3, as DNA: TGTGCCGGGCCACATCTGAATACCGGGGAGCTGTTTTTT. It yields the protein CAGPHLNTGELFF. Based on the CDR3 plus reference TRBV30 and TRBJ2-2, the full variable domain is SQTIHQWPATLVQPVGSPLSLECTVEGTSNPNLYWYRQAAGRGLQLLFYSVGIGQISSEVPQNLSASRPQDRQFILSSKKLLLSDSGFYLCAGPHLNTGELFFGEGSRLTVL.

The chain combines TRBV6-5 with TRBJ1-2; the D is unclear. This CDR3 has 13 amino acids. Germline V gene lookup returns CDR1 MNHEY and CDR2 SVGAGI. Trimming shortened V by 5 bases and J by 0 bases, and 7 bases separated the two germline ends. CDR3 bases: TGTGCCAGCAGTCAACACCCTAACTATGGCTACACCTTC. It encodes CASSQHPNYGYTF.

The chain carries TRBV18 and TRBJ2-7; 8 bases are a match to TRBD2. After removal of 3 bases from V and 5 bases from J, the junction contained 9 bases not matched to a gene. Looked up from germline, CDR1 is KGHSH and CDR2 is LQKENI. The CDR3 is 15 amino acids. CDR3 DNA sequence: TGTGCCAGCTCACCGGGACTCCGGGGGGGGGACGAGCAGTACTTC. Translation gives CASSPGLRGGDEQYF.

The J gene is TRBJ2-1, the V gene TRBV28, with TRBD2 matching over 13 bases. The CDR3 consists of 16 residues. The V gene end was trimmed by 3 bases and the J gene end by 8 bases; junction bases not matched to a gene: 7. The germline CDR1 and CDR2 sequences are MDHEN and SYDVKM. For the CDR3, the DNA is TGTGCCAGCAGTTTCCCTAGGACTAGCGGGAGTTATGAGCAGTTCTTC. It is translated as CASSFPRTSGSYEQFF.

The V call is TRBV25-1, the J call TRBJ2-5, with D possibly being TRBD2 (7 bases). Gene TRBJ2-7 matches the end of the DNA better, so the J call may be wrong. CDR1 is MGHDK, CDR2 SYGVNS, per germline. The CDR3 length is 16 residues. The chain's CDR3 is CASSEWNRGGRNEQYF. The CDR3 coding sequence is TGTGCCAGCAGTGAATGGAATAGGGGGGGTCGGAACGAGCAGTACTTC.

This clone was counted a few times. The CDR3 region has the DNA TGCGCCAGCAGCGACCCACCCGGACAGGGGAACGAGCAGTACTTC. Protein: CASSDPPGQGNEQYF. The chain carries TRBV10-2 and TRBJ2-7; 9 nucleotides match TRBD1. Germline CDR1 and CDR2: WSHSY and SAAADI. V lost 6 bases and J lost 5; bases outside the gene matches: 11. CDR3 size: 15 residues.

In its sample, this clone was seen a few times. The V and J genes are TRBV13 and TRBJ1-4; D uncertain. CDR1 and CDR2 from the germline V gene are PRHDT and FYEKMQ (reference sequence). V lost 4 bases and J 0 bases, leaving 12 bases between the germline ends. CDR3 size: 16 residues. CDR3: CASSYGQVATNEKLFF. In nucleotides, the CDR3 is TGTGCCAGCAGCTATGGGCAGGTTGCAACTAATGAAAAACTGTTTTTT.

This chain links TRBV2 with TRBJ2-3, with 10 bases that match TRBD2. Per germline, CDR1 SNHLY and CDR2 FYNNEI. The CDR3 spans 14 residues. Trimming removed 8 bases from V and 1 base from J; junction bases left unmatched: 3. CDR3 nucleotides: TGTGCCAGCCAAAGCGGGAGGGGCACAGATACGCAGTATTTT. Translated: CASQSGRGTDTQYF.

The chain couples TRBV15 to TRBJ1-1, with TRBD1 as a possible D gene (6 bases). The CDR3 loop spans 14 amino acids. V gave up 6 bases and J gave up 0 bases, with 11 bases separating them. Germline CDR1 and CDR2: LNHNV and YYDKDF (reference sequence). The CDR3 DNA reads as TGTGCCACCAGTGAAACAGGGATGAACACTGAAGCTTTCTTT. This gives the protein CATSETGMNTEAFF.

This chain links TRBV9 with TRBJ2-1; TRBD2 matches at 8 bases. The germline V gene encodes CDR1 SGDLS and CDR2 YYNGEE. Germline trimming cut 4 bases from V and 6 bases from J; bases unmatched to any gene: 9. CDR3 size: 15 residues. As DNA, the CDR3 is TGTGCCAGCAGCCTCCTCAGCGGGAGTTTCAATGAGCAGTTCTTC. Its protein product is CASSLLSGSFNEQFF.

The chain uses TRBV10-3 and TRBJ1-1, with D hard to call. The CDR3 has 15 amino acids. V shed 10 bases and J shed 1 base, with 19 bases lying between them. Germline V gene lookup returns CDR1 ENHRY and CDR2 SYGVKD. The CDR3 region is CATNPHGVGNTEAFF. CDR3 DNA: TGTGCCACCAACCCCCACGGGGTTGGGAACACTGAAGCTTTCTTT.

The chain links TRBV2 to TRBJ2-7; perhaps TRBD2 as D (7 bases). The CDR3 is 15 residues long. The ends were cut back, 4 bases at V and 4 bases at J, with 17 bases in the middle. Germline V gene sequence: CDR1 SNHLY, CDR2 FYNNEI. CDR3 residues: CASSVVGGLRYEQYF. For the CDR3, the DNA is TGTGCCAGCAGTGTTGTGGGGGGGCTGAGGTACGAGCAGTACTTC.

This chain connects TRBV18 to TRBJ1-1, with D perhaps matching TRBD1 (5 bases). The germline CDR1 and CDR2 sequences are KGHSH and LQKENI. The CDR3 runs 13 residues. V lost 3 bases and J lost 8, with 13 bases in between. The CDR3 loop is CASSPIDSPEAFF. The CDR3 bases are TGTGCCAGCTCACCTATCGACAGTCCAGAAGCTTTCTTT.

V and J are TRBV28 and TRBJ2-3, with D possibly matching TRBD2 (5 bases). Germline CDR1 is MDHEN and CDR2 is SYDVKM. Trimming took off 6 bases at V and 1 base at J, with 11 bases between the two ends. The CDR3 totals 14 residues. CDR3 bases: TGTGCCAGCAGCGGTAGCGAAGGCACAGATACGCAGTATTTT. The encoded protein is CASSGSEGTDTQYF.

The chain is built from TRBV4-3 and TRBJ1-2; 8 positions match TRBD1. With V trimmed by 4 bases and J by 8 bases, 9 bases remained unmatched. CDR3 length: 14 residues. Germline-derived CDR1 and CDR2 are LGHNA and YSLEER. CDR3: CASSRVTTGDGYTF. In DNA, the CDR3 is TGCGCCAGCAGCCGAGTTACGACAGGGGACGGCTACACCTTC.

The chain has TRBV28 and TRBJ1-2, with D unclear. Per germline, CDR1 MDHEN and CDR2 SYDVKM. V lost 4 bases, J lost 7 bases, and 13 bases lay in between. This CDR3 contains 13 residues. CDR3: CASSSPSGSGYTF. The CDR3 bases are TGTGCCAGCAGTTCCCCCAGTGGCTCTGGCTACACCTTC.

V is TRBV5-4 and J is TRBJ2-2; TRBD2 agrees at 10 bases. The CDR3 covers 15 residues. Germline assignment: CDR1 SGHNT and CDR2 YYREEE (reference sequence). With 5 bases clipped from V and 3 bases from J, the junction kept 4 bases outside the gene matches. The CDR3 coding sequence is TGTGCCAGCAGAGGCCTAGCGGGGGACACCGGGGAGCTGTTTTTT. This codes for CASRGLAGDTGELFF.

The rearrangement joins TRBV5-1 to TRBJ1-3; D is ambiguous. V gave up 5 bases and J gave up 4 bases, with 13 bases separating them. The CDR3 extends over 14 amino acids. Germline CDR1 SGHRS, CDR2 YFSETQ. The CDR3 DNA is TGCGCCAGCAGTCCCTCGGGGTGGGGAAACACCATATATTTT. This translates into CASSPSGWGNTIYF.

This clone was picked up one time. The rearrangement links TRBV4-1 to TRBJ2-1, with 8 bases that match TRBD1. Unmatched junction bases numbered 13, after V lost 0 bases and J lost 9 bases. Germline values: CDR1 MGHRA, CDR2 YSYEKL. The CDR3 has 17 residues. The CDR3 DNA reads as TGCGCCAGCAGCCAAGATCGTAAAGTTCAGGGGGCAGGTGAGCAGTTCTTC. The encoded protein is CASSQDRKVQGAGEQFF.

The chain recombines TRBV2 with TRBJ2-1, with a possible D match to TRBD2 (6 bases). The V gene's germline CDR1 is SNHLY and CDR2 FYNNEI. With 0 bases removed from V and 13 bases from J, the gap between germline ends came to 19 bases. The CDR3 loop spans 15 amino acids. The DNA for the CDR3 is TGTGCCAGCAGTGAAGCCCCGGGCCTAGCGATGGGACAGTTCTTC. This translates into CASSEAPGLAMGQFF.

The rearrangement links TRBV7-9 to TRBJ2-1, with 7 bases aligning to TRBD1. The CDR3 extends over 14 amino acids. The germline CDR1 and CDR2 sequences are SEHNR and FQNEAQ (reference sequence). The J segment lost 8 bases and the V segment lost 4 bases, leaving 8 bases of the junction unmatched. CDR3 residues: CASSSLTGIDEQFF. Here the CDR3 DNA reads TGTGCCAGCAGCTCTCTGACAGGGATCGATGAGCAGTTCTTC.

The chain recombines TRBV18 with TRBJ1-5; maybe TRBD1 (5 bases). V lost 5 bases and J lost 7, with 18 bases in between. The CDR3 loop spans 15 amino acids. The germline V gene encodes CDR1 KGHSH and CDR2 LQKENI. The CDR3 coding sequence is TGTGCCAGCTCAACCGCCGGGGGGGAAAGGCAGCCCCAGCATTTT. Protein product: CASSTAGGERQPQHF.

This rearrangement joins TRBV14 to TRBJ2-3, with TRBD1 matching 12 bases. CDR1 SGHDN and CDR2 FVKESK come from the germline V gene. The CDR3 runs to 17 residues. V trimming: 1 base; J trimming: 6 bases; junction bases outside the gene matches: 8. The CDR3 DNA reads TGTGCCAGCAGCCAAGGGGGACAGGGGGCGTTTGTGGATACGCAGTATTTT. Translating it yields CASSQGGQGAFVDTQYF.

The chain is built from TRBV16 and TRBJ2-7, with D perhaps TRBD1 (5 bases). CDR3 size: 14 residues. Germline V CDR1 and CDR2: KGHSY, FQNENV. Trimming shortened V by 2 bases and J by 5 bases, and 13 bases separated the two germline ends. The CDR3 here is CASSQGQGSHEQYF. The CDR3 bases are TGTGCCAGCAGCCAAGGGCAGGGATCCCACGAGCAGTACTTC.